The 21 T cell receptor beta chains given below trace back to one sample, sequenced in a study of shared clonotypes between healthy human individuals. Clones were read by immunoSEQ multiplex PCR, and TCRdb kept only the in-frame ones, dropping some. The sample includes about 2.1 million clones, around 93% of them seen just once. Positively selected for CCR7, the CD45RO-negative cells used as naive CD8 cells excluded terminally differentiated effector memory CD45RA+ cells. Source material: naive CD8+ T cells from PBMCs. All receptors come from a man younger than 30 in good health. Some clones in this sample may be carry-over from other donors' samples.

In regard to this clone: Other DNA sequences in this sample translate to the same CDR3. CDR3 sequence (DNA): TGTGCCAGCAGCTTGGGCCAGAGTACCTACGAGCAGTACTTC. It encodes CASSLGQSTYEQYF. The rearrangement uses TRBV5-6 and TRBJ2-7; no firm D call. CDR3 length: 14 amino acids. Trimming pared 0 bases from V and 2 bases from J, leaving 9 bases between. Germline loops: CDR1 SGHDT, CDR2 YYEEEE.

A single count supports this clone. The chain employs TRBV10-1 and TRBJ2-7; tentative D call: TRBD1 (6 bases). Trimming removed 9 bases from V and 5 bases from J, with 17 bases in between. Germline values: CDR1 WNHNN, CDR2 SYGVQD (reference sequence). The CDR3 is 13 amino acids. Written as DNA, the CDR3 is TGCGCCAGACCTGAGGGGGTAGGGCACGAGCAGTACTTC. It is translated as CARPEGVGHEQYF.

As concerns this clone: Different DNA sequences within this sample yield the same CDR3. The chain combines TRBV28 with TRBJ2-7; 8 bases line up with TRBD2. The germline CDR1 and CDR2 sequences are MDHEN and SYDVKM. The CDR3 is made up of 14 amino acids. With 6 bases clipped from V and 0 bases from J, the junction kept 4 bases outside the gene matches. The CDR3 DNA reads TGTGCCAGCAGCCAAAGCGGGAGCTCCTACGAGCAGTACTTC. Protein: CASSQSGSSYEQYF.

This clone was picked up one time. This chain joins TRBV27 and TRBJ2-3, with 8 nucleotides matching TRBD2. The V segment lost 5 bases and the J segment 0 bases; nucleotides outside the gene matches: 4. The CDR3 has 15 amino acids. In germline, CDR1 is MNHEY, CDR2 SMNVEV (reference sequence). Written as DNA, the CDR3 is TGTGCCAGCAGTATTAGCGGGATTAGCACAGATACGCAGTATTTT. It translates to CASSISGISTDTQYF.

This chain connects TRBV4-1 to TRBJ2-7, with TRBD2 as a possible D gene (5 bases). Germline V gene sequence: CDR1 MGHRA, CDR2 YSYEKL. The CDR3 loop spans 15 amino acids. Trimming removed 1 base from V and 3 bases from J, with 13 bases in between. The CDR3 sequence is CASSQGPSGGYEQYF. In DNA form, the CDR3 reads TGCGCCAGCAGCCAAGGCCCGAGCGGAGGCTACGAGCAGTACTTC.

The rearrangement uses TRBV7-9 and TRBJ2-1; no reliable D call. V lost 1 base to trimming and J lost 6 bases, with 10 bases between them. The CDR3 sequence is 14 residues long. Germline lookup yields CDR1 SEHNR and CDR2 FQNEAQ (reference sequence). CDR3 protein: CASSLGLTLNEQFF. CDR3 nucleotides: TGTGCCAGCAGCTTAGGGTTGACGCTCAATGAGCAGTTCTTC.

The chain has TRBV27 and TRBJ2-7; TRBD2 agrees at 10 bases. V dropped 1 base and J dropped 2; count of bases not matched to a gene: 5. This CDR3 has 16 residues. The germline V gene encodes CDR1 MNHEY and CDR2 SMNVEV (reference sequence). The CDR3 DNA sequence: TGTGCCAGCAGTTTATTAGCGGGAGGTTCCCCCTACGAGCAGTACTTC. Its protein is CASSLLAGGSPYEQYF.

This clone appeared a single time. The V gene is TRBV11-2, the J gene TRBJ1-1; D may be TRBD1 (5 bases). From germline, CDR1 is SGHAT and CDR2 FQNNGV. Between the trimmed V and J ends, which lost 2 bases and 4 bases, there was a span of 11 bases. This CDR3 has 14 residues. CDR3 residues: CASSLLSGTTEAFF. CDR3 in DNA: TGTGCCAGCAGCTTACTGTCCGGGACCACTGAAGCTTTCTTT.

The chain has TRBV30 and TRBJ2-7; the D call may be TRBD1 or TRBD2 (5 bases each). The CDR3 runs to 13 residues. Looked up from germline, CDR1 is GTSNPN and CDR2 is SVGIG (reference sequence). The V end lost 6 bases, the J end lost 1 base, and 13 bases lay between the germline ends. The CDR3 bases are TGTGCCTGCCTCTGGGGGATTTCCTACGAGCAGTACTTC. This encodes CACLWGISYEQYF. The variable domain in full, with the rest retrieved from reference TRBV30 and TRBJ2-7, is SQTIHQWPATLVQPVGSPLSLECTVEGTSNPNLYWYRQAAGRGLQLLFYSVGIGQISSEVPQNLSASRPQDRQFILSSKKLLLSDSGFYLCACLWGISYEQYFGPGTRLTVT.

V and J are TRBV19 and TRBJ2-1; 7 positions agree with TRBD2. This CDR3 has 15 residues. After removal of 2 bases from V and 3 bases from J, the junction contained 4 bases not matched to a gene. Germline assignment: CDR1 LNHDA and CDR2 SQIVND (reference sequence). This chain's CDR3 is CASSIRLADYNEQFF. The DNA for the CDR3 is TGTGCCAGTAGTATAAGGCTAGCGGACTACAATGAGCAGTTCTTC.

In its sample, this clone was seen once. The J gene is TRBJ1-1, the V gene TRBV6-1, with a tentative D call TRBD1 (6 bases). Germline assignment: CDR1 MNHNS and CDR2 SASEGT. V lost 5 bases and J lost 6, with 7 bases in between. The CDR3 runs 11 residues. DNA for the CDR3: TGTGCCAGCAGTACAGGGCCTGAAGCTTTCTTT. This translates into CASSTGPEAFF.

This rearrangement joins TRBV28 to TRBJ2-3; 11 bases line up with TRBD2. Germline values: CDR1 MDHEN, CDR2 SYDVKM. The J segment lost 0 bases and the V segment lost 5 bases, leaving 7 bases of the junction unmatched. There are 17 residues in the CDR3. DNA for the CDR3: TGTGCCAGCAGTCCCATAGCGGGAGGGCCAAGCACAGATACGCAGTATTTT. It codes for CASSPIAGGPSTDTQYF.

The rearrangement uses TRBV7-9 and TRBJ2-7; no reliable D call. Deletions cut 11 bases from V and 3 bases from J, with 14 bases between. The germline V gene encodes CDR1 SEHNR and CDR2 FQNEAQ (reference sequence). The CDR3 consists of 12 residues. CDR3 DNA sequence: TGTGCCCTCAAAGGCCTTTTCTACGAGCAGTACTTC. Amino acid sequence: CALKGLFYEQYF.

This rearrangement joins TRBV4-1 to TRBJ2-7; 9 bases match TRBD2. V was pared by 1 base and J by 6 bases, with 7 bases of the junction left unmatched. The CDR3 spans 15 residues. Germline V gene sequence: CDR1 MGHRA, CDR2 YSYEKL. The CDR3 DNA reads as TGCGCCAGCAGCCAAGCGGTAGCGGGAGAGGGCGAGCAGTACTTC. It is translated as CASSQAVAGEGEQYF.

The rearrangement links TRBV28 to TRBJ2-2; D is tentatively TRBD1 or TRBD2 (6 bases each). CDR1 is MDHEN and CDR2 is SYDVKM in the germline V gene. The germline V and J ends were trimmed by 7 bases and 2 bases, with 11 bases remaining between them. This CDR3 spans 14 amino acids. The CDR3 sequence: CASNEGGNTGELFF. CDR3 nucleotide sequence: TGTGCCAGCAATGAGGGGGGTAACACCGGGGAGCTGTTTTTT.

This clone was found once. The CDR3 region is CASTPFNQRNTEAFF. The CDR3 DNA follows: TGTGCCAGCACACCATTTAACCAGCGGAACACTGAAGCTTTCTTT. This chain connects TRBV28 to TRBJ1-1; no clear D gene. Germline V lookup: CDR1 MDHEN, CDR2 SYDVKM. The CDR3 loop spans 15 amino acids. Trimming cost V 7 bases and J 1 base, with 16 bases left between them. The whole variable domain, filled in from reference TRBV28 and TRBJ1-1, reads DVKVTQSSRYLVKRTGEKVFLECVQDMDHENMFWYRQDPGLGLRLIYFSYDVKMKEKGDIPEGYSVSREKKERFSLILESASTNQTSMYLCASTPFNQRNTEAFFGQGTRLTVV.

The V and J genes are TRBV11-2 and TRBJ2-7; 9 bases match TRBD1. Germline values: CDR1 SGHAT, CDR2 FQNNGV. There are 14 residues in the CDR3. The junction had 10 bases not matched to a gene; V was cut back by 7 bases and J by 6 bases. The CDR3 loop is CASTRAGTGSEQYF. CDR3 coding DNA: TGTGCCAGCACTAGGGCTGGGACAGGGAGCGAGCAGTACTTC.

This chain joins TRBV27 and TRBJ1-1; possibly TRBD1 for D (6 bases). The CDR3 totals 14 residues. Trimming stripped 3 bases from V and 4 bases from J, with 12 bases between. Per germline, CDR1 MNHEY and CDR2 SMNVEV (reference sequence). CDR3 nucleotide sequence: TGTGCCAGCAGTTTCACAGGGAGCGTCACTGAAGCTTTCTTT. This sequence encodes CASSFTGSVTEAFF.

V usage is TRBV10-1 and J usage is TRBJ2-1; 10 nucleotides match TRBD2. J was trimmed by 9 bases and V by 6 bases; bases with no gene match: 14. Germline values: CDR1 WNHNN, CDR2 SYGVQD (reference sequence). There are 16 residues in the CDR3. The CDR3 loop is CASRGKKREGWGEQFF. The CDR3 DNA reads TGCGCCAGCAGGGGTAAAAAGCGGGAGGGCTGGGGTGAGCAGTTCTTC.

The rearrangement uses TRBV11-2 and TRBJ2-7; 7 bases agree with TRBD2. This CDR3 is 14 amino acids long. In germline, CDR1 is SGHAT, CDR2 FQNNGV. V dropped 5 bases and J dropped 2; count of bases not matched to a gene: 6. As DNA, the CDR3 is TGTGCCAGCAGCCCAAGGACTAGTCCCTACGAGCAGTACTTC. Its protein product is CASSPRTSPYEQYF. The full variable domain, in which reference TRBV11-2 and TRBJ2-7 provide the parts outside the CDR3, is EAGVAQSPRYKIIEKRQSVAFWCNPISGHATLYWYQQILGQGPKLLIQFQNNGVVDDSQLPKDRFSAERLKGVDSTLKIQPAKLEDSAVYLCASSPRTSPYEQYFGPGTRLTVT.

The genes are TRBV5-6 and TRBJ2-5, with 7 positions matching TRBD1. The germline gives CDR1 SGHDT, CDR2 YYEEEE. The V and J ends lost 3 bases and 0 bases, in that order; junction bases with no gene match: 5. The CDR3 covers 15 residues. The CDR3 nucleotides read TGTGCCAGCAGCTATGACAGGGCCTACCAAGAGACCCAGTACTTC. Its protein is CASSYDRAYQETQYF.